One and the same sample provided the 6 T cell receptor beta chains below, sequenced in a study of CD8+ T cells in alopecia areata. Once RNA had been extracted, it was reverse transcribed into cDNA to act as the sequencing template. The table came from immunoSEQ multiplex PCR; TCRdb's copy has only in-frame clones and leaves some out. The table lists about 130,000 clones, roughly 54% of them singletons. The source was CD4+ T cells sorted from blood, collected at week 0. Every receptor here comes from a human donor with alopecia areata.

The chain uses TRBV5-4 and TRBJ2-6; possibly TRBD1 for D (5 bases). Germline V gene data show CDR1 as SGHNT and CDR2 as YYREEE (reference sequence). The ends were cut back, 1 base at V and 0 bases at J, with 11 bases in the middle. This CDR3 is built from 17 residues. The CDR3: CASSLMGRISGANVLTF. The DNA of the CDR3 is TGTGCCAGCAGCTTGATGGGGCGAATCTCTGGGGCCAACGTCCTGACTTTC.

This clone was seen only a few times. The chain combines TRBV30 with TRBJ1-2; D remains unclear. The CDR3 is 13 amino acids. Germline V gene sequence: CDR1 GTSNPN, CDR2 SVGIG (reference sequence). V was cut by 0 bases and J by 8 bases, with 13 bases left in between. CDR3 in DNA: TGTGCCTGGAGTGTAACCGGTTTTGACGGCTACACCTTC. It yields the protein CAWSVTGFDGYTF.

The chain couples TRBV28 to TRBJ2-7; D ambiguous. This CDR3 region has 13 residues. V lost 6 bases to trimming and J lost 4 bases, with 13 bases between them. Germline CDR1 is MDHEN and CDR2 is SYDVKM. The CDR3 here is CASSPNEAYEQYF. The CDR3 region has the DNA TGTGCCAGCAGCCCTAACGAGGCTTACGAGCAGTACTTC.

V is TRBV11-2 and J is TRBJ2-4; D may match TRBD1 or TRBD2 (6 bases each). Per the germline V gene, CDR1 is SGHAT and CDR2 is FQNNGV. CDR3 size: 14 residues. Between the trimmed V and J ends, which lost 7 bases and 7 bases, there was a span of 17 bases. This CDR3 reads CASTLGGTGNIQYF. CDR3 nucleotides: TGTGCCAGCACCCTGGGGGGCACGGGGAACATTCAGTACTTC.

This clone turned up a few times. This sequence joins TRBV5-1 and TRBJ2-6, with TRBD1 matching over 8 bases. The V gene's germline CDR1 is SGHRS and CDR2 YFSETQ. The ends lost 5 bases at V and 0 bases at J; junction bases unmatched: 10. CDR3 size: 18 residues. The DNA of the CDR3 is TGCGCCAGCAGTATGGGGGGACAGGCCCTCTCTGGGGCCAACGTCCTGACTTTC. Amino acids: CASSMGGQALSGANVLTF.

The chain uses TRBV5-1 and TRBJ2-3, with D uncertain. The CDR3 totals 14 residues. Deletions cut 2 bases from V and 3 bases from J, with 10 bases between. Germline assignment: CDR1 SGHRS and CDR2 YFSETQ. In nucleotides, the CDR3 is TGCGCCAGCAGCTTCACGCTAGAGACAGATACGCAGTATTTT. It codes for CASSFTLETDTQYF.